This passage covers 24 T cell receptor beta chains from one sample sequenced in a study of resident and recirculating memory T cells in vitiligo. The method was immunoSEQ multiplex PCR; TCRdb's version includes in-frame clones alone and lacks a portion of them. The data show around 38,000 clones, approximately 91% seen once. The sequenced sample consisted of blood. The receptor source for this set is a male donor with vitiligo.

The chain links TRBV7-2 to TRBJ2-3; TRBD2 aligns across 10 bases. V trimming: 1 base; J trimming: 7 bases; junction bases outside the gene matches: 11. The CDR3 runs to 17 residues. Germline-derived CDR1 and CDR2 are SGHTA and FQGNSA. CDR3 nucleotides: TGTGCCAGCAGCTTAGGGTCAGCGGGGGGGCGGTTATATACGCAGTATTTT. Residues: CASSLGSAGGRLYTQYF.

J is TRBJ2-1 and V is TRBV18; 7 bases agree with TRBD1. The trim removed 5 bases at V and 6 bases at J, leaving 7 bases unmatched. CDR1 is KGHSH and CDR2 is LQKENI in the germline V gene. The CDR3 is 14 residues long. CDR3 region: CASSTGTASNEQFF. CDR3 sequence (DNA): TGTGCCAGCTCAACCGGGACAGCTTCCAATGAGCAGTTCTTC. The full variable domain, completed using reference TRBV18 and TRBJ2-1, is NAGVMQNPRHLVRRRGQEARLRCSPMKGHSHVYWYRQLPEEGLKFMVYLQKENIIDESGMPKERFSAEFPKEGPSILRIQQVVRGDSAAYFCASSTGTASNEQFFGPGTRLTVL.

Regarding this clone: The CDR3 end shows no conserved phenylalanine or tryptophan, and so a read error is likely. The limits of the CDR3 on the DNA are not certain, so only TCRdb's listed CDR3 is given. The rearrangement uses TRBV5-3 and TRBJ1-2; the table calls TRBD1, which could not be checked here. TRBV5-3 is designated an ORF whose function remains uncertain. The CDR3 is made up of 10 amino acids, end residues included. The chain's CDR3 is CARSWWGKFV.

The rearrangement links TRBV5-8 to TRBJ1-2; D remains unclear. This CDR3 is built from 18 residues. CDR1 is SGHTS and CDR2 is YDEGEE in the germline V gene. Between the trimmed V and J ends, which lost 5 bases and 1 base, there was a span of 24 bases. The CDR3 sequence is CASRFGRSFGSFNYGYTF. The DNA for the CDR3 is TGTGCCAGCAGATTTGGGAGGAGTTTCGGGAGTTTTAACTATGGCTACACCTTC.

This chain connects TRBV2 to TRBJ2-1; 9 bases fit TRBD2. V was pared by 2 bases and J by 6 bases, with 8 bases of the junction left unmatched. Germline V gene data show CDR1 as SNHLY and CDR2 as FYNNEI. The CDR3 is 16 residues long. This CDR3 is CASSERASGAGNEQFF. Written as DNA, the CDR3 is TGTGCCAGCAGTGAACGTGCTAGCGGGGCGGGCAATGAGCAGTTCTTC. Based on the CDR3 plus reference TRBV2 and TRBJ2-1, the full variable domain is EPEVTQTPSHQVTQMGQEVILRCVPISNHLYFYWYRQILGQKVEFLVSFYNNEISEKSEIFDDQFSVERPDGSNFTLKIRSTKLEDSAMYFCASSERASGAGNEQFFGPGTRLTVL.

The chain uses TRBV25-1 and TRBJ1-2; D remains unclear. The CDR3 covers 12 residues. Germline V gene lookup returns CDR1 MGHDK and CDR2 SYGVNS. V gave up 8 bases and J gave up 3 bases, with 10 bases separating them. The DNA of the CDR3 is TGTGCCAGCTATGACAAACACTATGGCTACACCTTC. Residues: CASYDKHYGYTF.

V is TRBV5-1 and J is TRBJ2-4, with a tentative D call TRBD2 (7 bases). Trimming took off 0 bases at V and 5 bases at J, with 15 bases between the two ends. CDR1 SGHRS and CDR2 YFSETQ come from the germline V gene. The CDR3 has 16 amino acids. The chain's CDR3 is CASSLAGGGSENIQYF. The CDR3, as DNA: TGCGCCAGCAGCTTGGCAGGCGGGGGCAGTGAAAACATTCAGTACTTC.

This sequence joins TRBV27 and TRBJ1-1, with D uncertain. V lost 5 bases to trimming and J lost 5 bases, with 9 bases between them. Per the germline V gene, CDR1 is MNHEY and CDR2 is SMNVEV (reference sequence). The CDR3 is made up of 12 amino acids. The CDR3 protein is CASSRGGTEAFF. The DNA for the CDR3 is TGTGCCAGCAGTCGGGGTGGGACTGAAGCTTTCTTT.

The chain links TRBV5-4 to TRBJ1-2; D is ambiguous. The germline gives CDR1 SGHNT, CDR2 YYREEE (reference sequence). Trimming stripped 0 bases from V and 5 bases from J, with 8 bases between. This CDR3 is 13 amino acids long. This chain's CDR3 is CASSLDRFYGYTF. Written as DNA, the CDR3 is TGTGCCAGCAGCTTGGACAGATTTTATGGCTACACCTTC. Full variable domain (missing parts from reference TRBV5-4 and TRBJ1-2): ETGVTQSPTHLIKTRGQQVTLRCSSQSGHNTVSWYQQALGQGPQFIFQYYREEENGRGNFPPRFSGLQFPNYSSELNVNALELDDSALYLCASSLDRFYGYTFGSGTRLTVV.

The chain employs TRBV5-5 and TRBJ2-2; 11 bases are a match to TRBD1. Germline trimming cut 4 bases from V and 6 bases from J; bases unmatched to any gene: 8. Germline CDR1 reads SGHKS; CDR2 reads YYEKEE (reference sequence). The CDR3 is 16 residues long. CDR3 sequence: CASSLIPGQGAGELFF. The DNA of the CDR3 is TGTGCCAGCAGCCTTATCCCGGGACAGGGGGCCGGGGAGCTGTTTTTT.

CDR3 sequence: CASSLFSSGGGETQYF. The CDR3, as DNA: TGTGCCAGCAGCTTATTTTCAAGCGGGGGCGGAGAGACCCAGTACTTC. V and J are TRBV7-2 and TRBJ2-5, with 8 bases that match TRBD2. The V and J ends lost 2 bases and 4 bases, in that order; junction bases with no gene match: 9. This CDR3 spans 16 amino acids. CDR1 SGHTA and CDR2 FQGNSA come from the germline V gene.

The V call is TRBV12-5, the J call TRBJ1-1; no reliable D call. V was cut by 6 bases and J by 5 bases, with 7 bases left in between. CDR3 size: 11 residues. CDR1 is LGHNT, CDR2 FRNRAP, per germline. CDR3 sequence reads: CASGLSTEAFF. The CDR3 DNA reads as TGTGCTAGTGGACTATCTACTGAAGCTTTCTTT.

J is TRBJ2-3 and V is TRBV6-4, with D tentatively TRBD2 (7 bases). The V gene lost 2 bases and the J gene lost 2 bases, with 8 bases spanning the gap. Germline V gene lookup returns CDR1 MRHNA and CDR2 SNTAGT. This CDR3 is built from 14 residues. CDR3 in DNA: TGTGCCAGCAGTGACGGGGGGGCCACAGATACGCAGTATTTT. Its protein product is CASSDGGATDTQYF.

This clone was found a few times. The chain has TRBV5-4 and TRBJ2-5; D is undetermined. Germline values: CDR1 SGHNT, CDR2 YYREEE (reference sequence). The CDR3 runs to 12 residues. V was pared by 4 bases and J by 0 bases, with 4 bases between. As DNA, the CDR3 is TGTGCCAGCAGCCTAGACCAAGAGACCCAGTACTTC. The encoded protein is CASSLDQETQYF.

The gene calls are TRBV4-3 and TRBJ2-5; no clear D gene. CDR1 LGHNA and CDR2 YSLEER come from the germline V gene. V lost 0 bases and J 5 bases, leaving 10 bases between the germline ends. This CDR3 is built from 14 residues. The CDR3 bases are TGCGCCAGCAGCCAAGAAGTAAGAGGCGAGACCCAGTACTTC. This codes for CASSQEVRGETQYF.

This clone was recorded once. The V gene is TRBV23-1, the J gene TRBJ1-2; 8 nucleotides match TRBD1. TRBV23-1 is annotated as an ORF whose role is uncertain. The CDR3 sequence is 17 residues long. The J segment lost 2 bases and the V segment lost 0 bases, leaving 8 bases of the junction unmatched. The CDR3 here is CASSQSPGQGANYGYTF. CDR3 coding DNA: TGCGCCAGCAGTCAATCTCCCGGACAGGGTGCGAACTATGGCTACACCTTC.

The chain links TRBV5-8 to TRBJ1-2; D gene ambiguous. Germline loops: CDR1 SGHTS, CDR2 YDEGEE. V was trimmed by 4 bases and J by 1 base, leaving 11 bases between them. The CDR3 is 14 residues long. This CDR3 is CASSPYSFNYGYTF. In DNA, the CDR3 is TGTGCCAGCAGCCCGTACAGTTTTAACTATGGCTACACCTTC.

The V gene is TRBV4-2, the J gene TRBJ2-5; TRBD2 matches at 7 bases. Germline loops: CDR1 LGHNA, CDR2 YNFKEQ. The CDR3 covers 16 residues. Germline trimming cut 5 bases from V and 0 bases from J; bases unmatched to any gene: 9. As DNA, the CDR3 is TGTGCCAGCAGCGACAACGGGAGCGGGGACCAAGAGACCCAGTACTTC. This encodes CASSDNGSGDQETQYF.

The V call is TRBV5-1, the J call TRBJ1-2; 9 bases match TRBD1. The J segment lost 5 bases and the V segment lost 0 bases, leaving 5 bases of the junction unmatched. This CDR3 has 15 amino acids. Germline CDR1 is SGHRS and CDR2 is YFSETQ. The CDR3 spells CASSLGQGVKYGYTF. CDR3 in DNA: TGCGCCAGCAGCTTGGGACAGGGGGTTAAGTATGGCTACACCTTC.

The CDR3 nucleotides read TGTGCCAGCAGCTTGGGGCCTAAAGAGACCCAGTACTTC. Amino acids: CASSLGPKETQYF. The chain couples TRBV7-2 to TRBJ2-5; TRBD1 is a possible D gene (5 bases). The germline V gene encodes CDR1 SGHTA and CDR2 FQGNSA. V lost 3 bases, J lost 3 bases, and 8 bases lay in between. This CDR3 spans 13 amino acids.

The gene calls are TRBV19 and TRBJ1-5, with 7 positions matching TRBD1. J gave up 7 bases and V 8 bases, and 8 bases lay outside the gene matches. Germline V gene lookup returns CDR1 LNHDA and CDR2 SQIVND (reference sequence). The CDR3 sequence is 13 residues long. CDR3 amino acids: CASYRTGSQPQHF. The CDR3 DNA reads TGTGCCAGTTATCGGACAGGCTCCCAGCCCCAGCATTTT. The full variable domain, completed using reference TRBV19 and TRBJ1-5, is DGGITQSPKYLFRKEGQNVTLSCEQNLNHDAMYWYRQDPGQGLRLIYYSQIVNDFQKGDIAEGYSVSREKKESFPLTVTSAQKNPTAFYLCASYRTGSQPQHFGDGTRLSIL.

The V gene is TRBV5-1, the J gene TRBJ1-1; 8 positions agree with TRBD1. The CDR3 sequence is 14 residues long. J lost 5 bases, V lost 2 bases, and 5 bases had no gene match. Germline V gives CDR1 SGHRS, CDR2 YFSETQ. The CDR3 nucleotides are TGCGCCAGCAGCTTAATACAGGGGGGAACTGAAGCTTTCTTT. Protein sequence: CASSLIQGGTEAFF. Variable domain in full (rest from reference TRBV5-1 and TRBJ1-1): KAGVTQTPRYLIKTRGQQVTLSCSPISGHRSVSWYQQTPGQGLQFLFEYFSETQRNKGNFPGRFSGRQFSNSRSEMNVSTLELGDSALYLCASSLIQGGTEAFFGQGTRLTVV.

The chain carries TRBV20-1 and TRBJ2-1; 8 bases fit TRBD2. This CDR3 comprises 11 residues. Germline CDR1 is DFQATT and CDR2 is SNEGSKA (reference sequence). J lost 15 bases, V lost 6 bases, and 10 bases had no gene match. CDR3 bases: TGCAGTGCCGGGGGGGCGAGCATGGCGTTCTTC. As protein: CSAGGASMAFF.

The CDR3 nucleotides read TGTGCCAGCAGTTTATACAGGGGCACTGAAGCTTTCTTT. Translating gives CASSLYRGTEAFF. The genes are TRBV27 and TRBJ1-1; 7 nucleotides agree with TRBD1. The germline gives CDR1 MNHEY, CDR2 SMNVEV (reference sequence). The CDR3 loop spans 13 amino acids. Germline trimming cut 1 base from V and 4 bases from J; bases unmatched to any gene: 0.